This TCR beta chain was identified during a study of blood T cell repertoires in COVID-19. Study as a whole: The United States, Italy and Spain provided the acute and convalescent COVID-19 samples. From T cells, B-cell-depleted T cells, or PBMCs came the material, which was cDNA or gDNA.

Original data processing: Researchers report that nucleated cell counts were estimated from reference gene primer amplification. The data were produced by immunoSEQ multiplex PCR, yet TCRdb's version contains in-frame clones alone and is incomplete. V, J and clone size derive from that table, while D and trimming were established from the DNA sequence. The profile shows around 12,000 clones, about 88% of them singletons. The ends lost 8 bases at V and 5 bases at J; junction bases unmatched: 10. Germline CDR1 reads LGHDT; CDR2 reads YNNKEL (reference sequence). This CDR3 comprises 14 residues. The clonotype originates from a human donor in a cohort sampled during active COVID-19. Sequencing used peripheral blood. The V gene is TRBV3-1 (or the pseudogene TRBV3-2), the J gene TRBJ2-3; TRBD2 aligns across 7 bases. DNA of the CDR3: TGTGCCAGCGTCGGGACTACCCATCGAGATACGCAGTATTTT. As protein: CASVGTTHRDTQYF.